The TCR beta chain described here comes from a study of shared clonotypes between healthy human individuals. Findings and caveats of the study: Clonotype sharing among donors was thought likely to change with sequencing depth.

Data came from immunoSEQ multiplex PCR; TCRdb stores just in-frame clones and leaves some out. The sample lists approximately 500,000 clones, approximately 85% occurring once. In germline, CDR1 is MDHEN, CDR2 SYDVKM. The CDR3 is 14 amino acids. Trimming removed 3 bases from V and 4 bases from J; junction bases left unmatched: 2. This clone was seen ten or more times. Antigen specificity is unknown. The sequence was collected from a woman between 40 and 55 years old in good health. Some clones in this sample may be carry-over from other donors' samples. The sequenced material came from PBMCs. The chain carries TRBV28 and TRBJ1-3; 8 bases map to TRBD1. CDR3: CASSFRTGGNTIYF. CDR3 sequence (DNA): TGTGCCAGCAGTTTCAGGACAGGGGGAAACACCATATATTTT.